This TCR beta chain came from a study of blood T cell repertoires in COVID-19. The CDR3 contains 15 residues. Germline CDR1 and CDR2: MDHEN and SYDVKM. V was pared by 6 bases and J by 4 bases, with 7 bases of the junction left unmatched. This clone showed up just once. Clones were sequenced by immunoSEQ multiplex PCR, and TCRdb holds only the in-frame ones, with some missing. The top ten hold 8% to 9% of the sample, which has more than 200,000 clones, approximately 85% seen once. The source of this sequence is a woman older than 75 with COVID-19, enrolled during active disease. Sequenced material: peripheral blood. The chain couples TRBV28 to TRBJ1-5; TRBD1 aligns across 9 bases. Here the CDR3 reads CASRGQGVGNQPQHF. The CDR3 DNA is TGTGCCAGCAGGGGACAGGGCGTAGGAAATCAGCCCCAGCATTTT.